Following are 17 T cell receptor beta chains from one sample sequenced in a study of blood T cell repertoires in COVID-19. Assay used: immunoSEQ multiplex PCR; TCRdb lists only in-frame clones, some missing. The table includes about 360,000 clones, about 87% detected once. Sequenced material: peripheral blood. The source of these receptors is a human donor in a cohort sampled during active COVID-19.

The chain is built from TRBV6-1 and TRBJ2-5, with 7 nucleotides matching TRBD2. The CDR3 has 16 amino acids. Trimming took 0 bases from V and 5 from J; bases not matched to a gene: 9. Germline-derived CDR1 and CDR2 are MNHNS and SASEGT. The CDR3 nucleotides are TGTGCCAGCAGTGAAGCAGGTGGCGGGAGCGTCGAGACCCAGTACTTC. It translates to CASSEAGGGSVETQYF.

V gene TRBV27 combines with J gene TRBJ2-2, with 7 bases fitting TRBD1. This CDR3 comprises 14 residues. V was clipped by 4 bases and J by 4 bases; unmatched bases: 3. The germline gives CDR1 MNHEY, CDR2 SMNVEV (reference sequence). DNA of the CDR3: TGTGCCAGCAGTTGGGACAGTGTCACCGGGGAGCTGTTTTTT. The encoded protein is CASSWDSVTGELFF.

This clone occurred once. The chain has TRBV5-1 and TRBJ2-1, with 8 nucleotides matching TRBD2. Trimming at V came to 4 bases and at J to 1 base, leaving 4 bases not matched to a gene. CDR3 length equals 15 residues. Per germline, CDR1 SGHRS and CDR2 YFSETQ. The CDR3 protein is CASSIGLASYNEQFF. In DNA, the CDR3 is TGCGCCAGCAGCATAGGACTAGCTTCCTACAATGAGCAGTTCTTC.

V and J are TRBV11-2 and TRBJ1-5; TRBD1 matches 9 bases. The CDR3 is made up of 18 amino acids. Germline assignment: CDR1 SGHAT and CDR2 FQNNGV. V lost 1 base, J lost 2 bases, and 9 bases stayed unmatched. The CDR3 region has the DNA TGTGCCAGCAGCTTAGGGGCCCACAGGGGGCTTGGCAATCAGCCCCAGCATTTT. Protein sequence: CASSLGAHRGLGNQPQHF.

This clone was seen only once. The gene calls are TRBV6-5 and TRBJ2-1, with a tentative D call TRBD1 (6 bases). Germline CDR1 MNHEY, CDR2 SVGAGI. The ends were cut back, 6 bases at V and 9 bases at J, with 18 bases in the middle. The CDR3 has 14 residues. The DNA of the CDR3 is TGTGCCAGCAGGACTTCAAGGGGGTGGGGTGAGCAGTTCTTC. Translated: CASRTSRGWGEQFF.

The V call is TRBV2, the J call TRBJ2-7; D ambiguous. Germline values: CDR1 SNHLY, CDR2 FYNNEI. The CDR3 length is 13 residues. Trimming took 5 bases from V and 3 from J, leaving 11 bases between them. The CDR3 nucleotides read TGTGCCAGCAGTACAGCCTTAGACTACGAGCAGTACTTC. This encodes CASSTALDYEQYF.

As for this clone: The sample holds other DNA sequences that translate to the same CDR3. The genes are TRBV12-3 or TRBV12-4 and TRBJ2-1, with D perhaps TRBD2 (5 bases). CDR3 length equals 13 residues. V was clipped by 4 bases and J by 2 bases, with 6 bases between them. CDR3 DNA: TGTGCCAGCAGTTCCGGGACCTACAATGAGCAGTTCTTC. Its translation is CASSSGTYNEQFF.

J is TRBJ1-5 and V is TRBV16; maybe TRBD1 (5 bases). The CDR3 is 12 amino acids. Germline V gene data show CDR1 as KGHSY and CDR2 as FQNENV. The V and J ends lost 0 bases and 13 bases respectively, with 10 bases between them. The DNA of the CDR3 is TGTGCCAGCAGCCAATCGGTGGGGCTGCAGCATTTT. Amino acid sequence: CASSQSVGLQHF.

This sequence joins TRBV9 and TRBJ2-3; 8 bases align to TRBD2. The J segment lost 0 bases and the V segment lost 0 bases, leaving 15 bases of the junction unmatched. CDR1 SGDLS and CDR2 YYNGEE come from the germline V gene. The CDR3 consists of 20 residues. CDR3 amino acids: CASSVDGGGGASGSTDTQYF. CDR3 nucleotides: TGTGCCAGCAGCGTAGATGGTGGAGGAGGGGCTAGCGGGAGCACAGATACGCAGTATTTT.

The chain links TRBV3-1 (or the pseudogene TRBV3-2) to TRBJ2-7; 8 nucleotides match TRBD1. CDR3 length: 13 residues. Germline V gives CDR1 LGHDT, CDR2 YNNKEL (reference sequence). Trimming at V came to 2 bases and at J to 6 bases, leaving 3 bases not matched to a gene. The CDR3 here is CASSQQGQAEQYF. CDR3 DNA sequence: TGTGCCAGCAGCCAACAGGGACAGGCCGAGCAGTACTTC.

Only one count was recorded for this clone. V is TRBV30 and J is TRBJ1-2; D is undetermined. The germline CDR1 and CDR2 sequences are GTSNPN and SVGIG (reference sequence). Trimming removed 0 bases from V and 2 bases from J, with 7 bases in between. CDR3 length: 13 residues. The chain's CDR3 is CAWSVRENYGYTF. CDR3 nucleotides: TGTGCCTGGAGTGTCCGGGAGAACTATGGCTACACCTTC.

The rearrangement uses TRBV7-9 and TRBJ1-2; TRBD1 might be the D (5 bases). V was cut by 3 bases and J by 3 bases, with 14 bases left in between. Germline loops: CDR1 SEHNR, CDR2 FQNEAQ (reference sequence). The CDR3 has 15 amino acids. CDR3 in DNA: TGTGCCAGCAGCTTTATCAGGCAGGGCGACTATGGCTACACCTTC. Translating gives CASSFIRQGDYGYTF.

CDR3 protein: CASSGGGSLRYEQYF. DNA for the CDR3: TGTGCCAGCAGTGGGGGGGGCAGCTTACGGTACGAGCAGTACTTC. The rearrangement joins TRBV28 to TRBJ2-7, with a tentative D call TRBD2 (7 bases). The V end was cut by 5 bases, the J end by 4 bases, with 18 bases between. Looked up from germline, CDR1 is MDHEN and CDR2 is SYDVKM. The CDR3 has 15 amino acids.

The chain employs TRBV9 and TRBJ2-3; the match to TRBD2 covers 14 bases. The CDR3 extends over 18 amino acids. J was trimmed by 6 bases and V by 0 bases; bases with no gene match: 9. CDR1 SGDLS and CDR2 YYNGEE come from the germline V gene. CDR3 protein: CASSVGGLAGVGEDTQYF. In DNA form, the CDR3 reads TGTGCCAGCAGCGTAGGGGGACTAGCGGGAGTCGGGGAGGATACGCAGTATTTT.

The chain carries TRBV28 and TRBJ1-6; a weak D match, TRBD1 (6 bases). The CDR3 sequence is 14 residues long. V lost 7 bases to trimming and J lost 8 bases, with 15 bases between them. Germline assignment: CDR1 MDHEN and CDR2 SYDVKM. The CDR3 reads CASIPNREYSPLHF. Written as DNA, the CDR3 is TGTGCCAGCATTCCGAACAGGGAGTATTCACCCCTCCACTTT.

This clone was counted at least ten times. This chain uses TRBV25-1 with TRBJ2-1; 7 bases are shared with TRBD2. V lost 6 bases and J lost 0; bases outside the gene matches: 2. The CDR3 runs 14 residues. Germline assignment: CDR1 MGHDK and CDR2 SYGVNS. The CDR3 DNA follows: TGTGCCAGCAGCGGCGGGAGCTCCTACAATGAGCAGTTCTTC. It yields the protein CASSGGSSYNEQFF. Full variable domain (missing parts from reference TRBV25-1 and TRBJ2-1): EADIYQTPRYLVIGTGKKITLECSQTMGHDKMYWYQQDPGMELHLIHYSYGVNSTEKGDLSSESTVSRIRTEHFPLTLESARPSHTSQYLCASSGGSSYNEQFFGPGTRLTVL.

The chain is built from TRBV5-6 and TRBJ2-7, with 11 bases aligning to TRBD1. This CDR3 region has 15 residues. The germline gives CDR1 SGHDT, CDR2 YYEEEE. The V and J ends lost 4 bases and 2 bases, in that order; junction bases with no gene match: 5. In DNA form, the CDR3 reads TGTGCCAGCAGCCGGACAGGGGGCGGAACCTACGAGCAGTACTTC. Amino acid sequence: CASSRTGGGTYEQYF.